This section outlines one T cell receptor beta chain sequence together with its context. This probably arose from a read error, given a far larger clone one base away. With iRepertoire HTBI primers and Arm-PCR of CDR3 regions, TCR beta libraries were built. Via MiXCR, TCRdb re-called the multiplex PCR reads, giving one row per CDR3 protein. The top ten hold around 30% of the sample, which has 360,000 or so distinct CDR3 sequences, roughly 24% seen once. This entry comes from a study of regulatory T cells in long-lasting Graves disease. The time point denotes: persistent/refractory GD, antithyroid drugs over 5 years with positive TRAb. There was RNA extracted from PBMCs, and the TCR library was made from it. The CDR3 has 14 residues. Trimming cost V 6 bases and J 0 bases, with 9 bases left between them. Per the germline V gene, CDR1 is MNHNS and CDR2 is SASEGT.

The rearrangement links TRBV6-1 to TRBJ1-5; D gene unclear. Sequenced material: peripheral blood mononuclear cells (PBMCs), taken when the disease was refractory, from a patient treated with antithyroid drugs. The receptor was derived from a woman between 40 and 55 years old with Graves disease. CDR3 amino acids: CASRPNSSNQPQHF. In DNA, the CDR3 is TGTGCCAGCAGGCCCAACAGTAGCAATCAGCCCCAGCATTTT.